One and the same sample provided the 30 T cell receptor beta chains below, sequenced in a study of CD8 T cells in ankylosing spondylitis. TCRdb processed the 5' RACE reads anew with MiXCR; each CDR3 protein has one entry. The table shows some 54,000 distinct CDR3 sequences, with 6.5% to 9% occurring only once. Sequenced sample: blood, either unsorted or a sorted T cell fraction (not recorded which). These receptors all come from a female donor with ankylosing spondylitis or in good health (not recorded which).

This clonotype was seen many times. This chain joins TRBV14 and TRBJ1-1; D is ambiguous. The length of the CDR3 is 14 residues. Germline V CDR1 and CDR2: SGHDN, FVKESK. V was cut by 3 bases and J by 5 bases, with 13 bases left in between. CDR3 amino acids: CASSHLDQMTEAFF. The CDR3, as DNA: TGTGCCAGCAGCCACCTCGACCAGATGACTGAAGCTTTCTTT.

This clonotype has only a few counts. The CDR3: CASSKRRDSDGYTF. As DNA, the CDR3 is TGTGCCAGCAGCAAACGCCGGGACAGCGATGGCTACACCTTC. The chain is built from TRBV7-9 and TRBJ1-2; TRBD1 matches at 7 bases. Germline CDR1 reads SEHNR; CDR2 reads FQNEAQ (reference sequence). Trimming took 5 bases from V and 6 from J; bases not matched to a gene: 9. The CDR3 length is 14 residues.

This clonotype was recorded at least ten times. The V gene is TRBV9, the J gene TRBJ2-1; 7 positions agree with TRBD2. This CDR3 is built from 15 residues. Germline CDR1 reads SGDLS; CDR2 reads YYNGEE. V trimming: 3 bases; J trimming: 2 bases; junction bases outside the gene matches: 5. The CDR3 DNA follows: TGTGCCAGCAGCGAATCCACTAGCGCCTACAATGAGCAGTTCTTC. Amino acids: CASSESTSAYNEQFF.

This clonotype was seen a handful of times. The V call is TRBV7-8, the J call TRBJ2-1; D gene unclear. The CDR3 spans 15 residues. Trimming stripped 1 base from V and 0 bases from J, with 7 bases between. Germline lookup yields CDR1 SGHVS and CDR2 FQNEAQ. The CDR3 loop reads CASSLGASSYNEQFF. The CDR3 nucleotides are TGTGCCAGCAGCTTAGGAGCGAGCTCCTACAATGAGCAGTTCTTC.

This clonotype was observed at least ten times. This chain connects TRBV5-1 to TRBJ2-3; 9 bases are shared with TRBD2. Germline V gives CDR1 SGHRS, CDR2 YFSETQ. Unmatched junction bases numbered 8, after V lost 2 bases and J lost 4 bases. This CDR3 is 16 amino acids long. CDR3 in amino acids: CASSFLTSGSADTQYF. The CDR3 nucleotides are TGCGCCAGCAGCTTCCTGACTAGCGGAAGTGCAGATACGCAGTATTTT.

The sample holds many counts of this clonotype. The CDR3 DNA sequence: TGTGCCACCAGCGCAAACTTAGGACAGGGGCAAGAGACCCAGTACTTC. Translated: CATSANLGQGQETQYF. The V gene is TRBV15, the J gene TRBJ2-5, with 9 bases that match TRBD1. Germline CDR1 reads LNHNV; CDR2 reads YYDKDF (reference sequence). J gave up 2 bases and V 5 bases, and 9 bases lay outside the gene matches. The CDR3 runs 16 residues.

This clonotype was picked up a small number of times. The rearrangement joins TRBV25-1 to TRBJ2-7; D gene unclear. V gave up 4 bases and J gave up 2 bases, with 12 bases separating them. The CDR3 length is 14 residues. Per germline, CDR1 MGHDK and CDR2 SYGVNS. The CDR3 is CASSAVSVTYEQYF. CDR3 DNA sequence: TGTGCCAGCAGTGCCGTGTCAGTAACCTACGAGCAGTACTTC.

This clonotype was recorded at least ten times. DNA for the CDR3: TGTGCCAGCAGCGCTCCGTGGGACAGGGGCAGGTTTGAGCAGTTCTTC. Protein product: CASSAPWDRGRFEQFF. The chain employs TRBV11-2 and TRBJ2-1; TRBD1 agrees at 10 bases. The CDR3 covers 16 residues. The germline gives CDR1 SGHAT, CDR2 FQNNGV. The J segment lost 9 bases and the V segment lost 5 bases, leaving 13 bases of the junction unmatched.

This clonotype was counted many times. The V call is TRBV5-5, the J call TRBJ2-3; 7 bases fit TRBD1. Germline CDR1 reads SGHKS; CDR2 reads YYEKEE (reference sequence). The CDR3 is made up of 15 amino acids. J gave up 0 bases and V 4 bases, and 5 bases lay outside the gene matches. The CDR3 sequence is CASSPGQRSTDTQYF. Here the CDR3 DNA reads TGTGCCAGCAGCCCGGGACAGCGTAGCACAGATACGCAGTATTTT.

This clonotype was recorded many times. The chain links TRBV10-3 to TRBJ2-7, with unresolved D. With 0 bases removed from V and 2 bases from J, the gap between germline ends came to 5 bases. Germline CDR1 and CDR2: ENHRY and SYGVKD. The CDR3 has 13 amino acids. Written as DNA, the CDR3 is TGTGCCATCAGTGAGTCTGAGGCCTACGAGCAGTACTTC. Translating gives CAISESEAYEQYF.

This clonotype was observed many times. The V gene is TRBV12-3 or TRBV12-4, the J gene TRBJ1-2, with a weak D call TRBD1 (5 bases). This CDR3 region has 17 residues. V dropped 7 bases and J dropped 2 bases, with 23 bases sitting between them. The CDR3 DNA reads TGTGCCAGCAAGAGCCTGTTCCCGGGGCAGCCAAACTATGGCTACACCTTC. The encoded protein is CASKSLFPGQPNYGYTF.

This clonotype was observed at least ten times. The rearrangement joins TRBV5-1 to TRBJ1-4; D call uncertain. The CDR3 has 14 residues. V was trimmed by 2 bases and J by 7 bases, leaving 12 bases between them. Looked up from germline, CDR1 is SGHRS and CDR2 is YFSETQ. CDR3 nucleotide sequence: TGCGCCAGCAGCTTAGAGGGCCTTGGTGAAAAACTGTTTTTT. Amino acid sequence: CASSLEGLGEKLFF.

This clonotype was detected ten times or more. The V call is TRBV24-1, the J call TRBJ2-1; possibly TRBD2 for D (7 bases). Trimming removed 4 bases from V and 2 bases from J, with 14 bases in between. The germline V gene encodes CDR1 KGHDR and CDR2 SFDVKD. The CDR3 spans 16 residues. CDR3 protein: CATSEGGGGPYNEQFF. CDR3 nucleotide sequence: TGTGCCACCAGTGAGGGAGGGGGGGGCCCCTACAATGAGCAGTTCTTC.

In its sample, this clonotype was seen many times. The chain has TRBV20-1 and TRBJ2-2; no clear D. Germline V CDR1 and CDR2: DFQATT, SNEGSKA (reference sequence). This CDR3 is built from 16 residues. V was shortened by 3 bases and J by 0 bases, with 14 bases between the two germline ends. The CDR3 sequence: CSASLHPGTNTGELFF. For the CDR3, the DNA is TGCAGTGCTAGCCTCCATCCGGGTACGAACACCGGGGAGCTGTTTTTT.

Notes on this clonotype: A junction end diverges from the germline sequence, so it may reflect a read error. The chain is built from TRBV7-7 and TRBJ2-7; perhaps D is TRBD1 or TRBD2 (7 bases each). CDR1 and CDR2 (germline): SSHAT, FNYEAQ (reference sequence). The CDR3 is 15 residues long. CDR3 residues: CASSPSGAGGVEQYF. In DNA form, the CDR3 reads TGTGCTAGCAGCCCTTCGGGGGCAGGGGGGGTTGAGCAGTACTTC.

Only one count was recorded for this clonotype. A much larger clone sits a single nucleotide away, making a read error possible. The chain joins TRBV5-1 to TRBJ2-1; TRBD2 matches at 11 bases. V lost 0 bases, J lost 4 bases, and 3 bases stayed unmatched. The CDR3 extends over 16 amino acids. Per the germline V gene, CDR1 is SGHRS and CDR2 is YFSETQ. The CDR3 coding sequence is TGCGCCAGCAGCTTGGGGGGACTAGCGGAGTACAATGAGCAGTTCTTC. It codes for CASSLGGLAEYNEQFF.

This clonotype was picked up many times. V is TRBV11-2 and J is TRBJ2-3, with 10 bases matching TRBD2. Per germline, CDR1 SGHAT and CDR2 FQNNGV. J gave up 3 bases and V 2 bases, and 8 bases lay outside the gene matches. The CDR3 spans 17 residues. The CDR3 loop is CASSLTPPTSGTDTQYF. The CDR3 nucleotides are TGTGCCAGCAGCTTAACCCCGCCGACTAGCGGGACAGATACGCAGTATTTT.

The chain uses TRBV14 and TRBJ1-1; 9 positions agree with TRBD1. The CDR3 has 16 residues. Trimming at V came to 4 bases and at J to 8 bases, leaving 14 bases not matched to a gene. Looked up from germline, CDR1 is SGHDN and CDR2 is FVKESK. The CDR3 sequence is CASSRTGTGLRGEAFF. The CDR3 bases are TGTGCCAGCAGCCGTACCGGGACAGGGTTGAGAGGGGAAGCTTTCTTT.

This clonotype was observed many times. V gene TRBV20-1 combines with J gene TRBJ1-2, with 9 bases aligning to TRBD1. The germline V gene encodes CDR1 DFQATT and CDR2 SNEGSKA (reference sequence). Trimming cost V 0 bases and J 7 bases; bases outside gene matches: 12. The length of the CDR3 is 16 residues. In DNA, the CDR3 is TGCAGTGCTAGAGATAAAAGGACAGGGGAGGCTTCTGGCTACACCTTC. Its translation is CSARDKRTGEASGYTF.

Only a few counts were recorded for this clonotype. This chain connects TRBV5-1 to TRBJ2-7; perhaps D is TRBD1 or TRBD2 (5 bases each). V was trimmed by 7 bases and J by 1 base, leaving 12 bases between them. Germline loops: CDR1 SGHRS, CDR2 YFSETQ. The CDR3 contains 13 residues. CDR3 sequence (DNA): TGCGCCAGCGCGTCGGGGCAGTCCTACGAGCAGTACTTC. This encodes CASASGQSYEQYF.

This clonotype appeared many times. The gene calls are TRBV5-1 and TRBJ2-1; D possibly matches TRBD1 or TRBD2 (5 bases each). Germline V lookup: CDR1 SGHRS, CDR2 YFSETQ. The CDR3 runs to 15 residues. The ends were cut back, 0 bases at V and 1 base at J, with 8 bases in the middle. CDR3 DNA: TGCGCCAGCAGCTTGGGAGGGGAATCCTACAATGAGCAGTTCTTC. Its protein product is CASSLGGESYNEQFF. The full variable domain, rest sourced from reference TRBV5-1 and TRBJ2-1, is KAGVTQTPRYLIKTRGQQVTLSCSPISGHRSVSWYQQTPGQGLQFLFEYFSETQRNKGNFPGRFSGRQFSNSRSEMNVSTLELGDSALYLCASSLGGESYNEQFFGPGTRLTVL.

This clonotype was recorded many times. The chain couples TRBV28 to TRBJ2-4; 8 nucleotides line up with TRBD2. The length of the CDR3 is 15 residues. Unmatched junction bases numbered 9, after V lost 5 bases and J lost 6 bases. Germline V CDR1 and CDR2: MDHEN, SYDVKM. In nucleotides, the CDR3 is TGTGCCAGCAGTCCCTCGGGGGGGCGACTAAACATTCAGTACTTC. It yields the protein CASSPSGGRLNIQYF.

This clonotype was detected ten times or more. V and J are TRBV7-7 and TRBJ2-7, with D possibly being TRBD1 (6 bases). The germline V gene has CDR1 SSHAT and CDR2 FNYEAQ (reference sequence). The CDR3 length is 13 residues. The DNA for the CDR3 is TGTGCTGTTCGGACAGAGGGAAGCTACGAGCAGTACTTC. This codes for CAVRTEGSYEQYF.

There are many counts of this clonotype. The V and J genes are TRBV28 and TRBJ1-1; TRBD1 agrees at 9 bases. In germline, CDR1 is MDHEN, CDR2 SYDVKM. V lost 2 bases, J lost 6 bases, and 4 bases stayed unmatched. The CDR3 spans 14 residues. The CDR3 DNA reads as TGTGCCAGCAGTTTACCCGGGACAGGGTCTGAAGCTTTCTTT. Protein product: CASSLPGTGSEAFF.

This clonotype was picked up many times. The genes are TRBV20-1 and TRBJ1-1; weak D call: TRBD1 (6 bases). CDR1 and CDR2 (germline): DFQATT, SNEGSKA (reference sequence). V lost 2 bases, J lost 0 bases, and 10 bases lay in between. The CDR3 totals 14 residues. CDR3 DNA: TGCAGTGCTAGACCGGACAGCCTGAACACTGAAGCTTTCTTT. Its protein is CSARPDSLNTEAFF.

V is TRBV18 and J is TRBJ2-1, with 7 nucleotides matching TRBD1. V was pared by 3 bases and J by 0 bases, with 2 bases of the junction left unmatched. The CDR3 runs 15 residues. The germline V gene encodes CDR1 KGHSH and CDR2 LQKENI. This CDR3 is CASSPRDSSYNEQFF. CDR3 bases: TGTGCCAGCTCACCCCGGGACAGCTCCTACAATGAGCAGTTCTTC. The whole variable domain, remainder taken from reference TRBV18 and TRBJ2-1, is NAGVMQNPRHLVRRRGQEARLRCSPMKGHSHVYWYRQLPEEGLKFMVYLQKENIIDESGMPKERFSAEFPKEGPSILRIQQVVRGDSAAYFCASSPRDSSYNEQFFGPGTRLTVL.

In its sample, this clonotype was seen many times. V gene TRBV20-1 combines with J gene TRBJ1-5; possible D gene TRBD1, 6 bases. Germline loops: CDR1 DFQATT, CDR2 SNEGSKA (reference sequence). V lost 6 bases, J lost 4 bases, and 16 bases lay in between. The CDR3 length is 14 residues. The CDR3 loop reads CSATLNRANQPQHF. CDR3 DNA: TGCAGTGCCACGCTTAACAGGGCTAATCAGCCCCAGCATTTT.

This clonotype was counted many times. The rearrangement uses TRBV12-3 or TRBV12-4 and TRBJ1-1, with TRBD1 as a possible D gene (5 bases). The germline V and J ends were trimmed by 7 bases and 6 bases, with 15 bases remaining between them. The CDR3 consists of 13 residues. CDR3 sequence: CASTLPRGSEAFF. The CDR3 DNA follows: TGTGCCAGCACCCTGCCTCGGGGCTCTGAAGCTTTCTTT.

This clonotype was counted at least ten times. The chain employs TRBV12-3 or TRBV12-4 and TRBJ2-1; 7 bases are a match to TRBD2. The J segment lost 15 bases and the V segment lost 4 bases, leaving 15 bases of the junction unmatched. The CDR3 loop spans 14 amino acids. CDR3 loop: CASSWPDTGGRGFF. As DNA, the CDR3 is TGTGCCAGCAGTTGGCCTGATACGGGGGGAAGGGGGTTCTTC.

This clonotype has at least ten counts. The V call is TRBV2, the J call TRBJ1-1; D perhaps matches TRBD1 (5 bases). The CDR3 extends over 15 amino acids. The germline V gene has CDR1 SNHLY and CDR2 FYNNEI. Deletions cut 6 bases from V and 1 base from J, with 15 bases between. The CDR3 protein is CASRGGTKGNTEAFF. CDR3 DNA sequence: TGTGCCAGCAGGGGTGGGACCAAAGGGAACACTGAAGCTTTCTTT.